This T cell receptor (beta chain) was sequenced during a study of metastatic and nonmetastatic thyroid tumors (dated by TCRdb to 2019 to 2021). For the wider study: The researchers compared repertoires between peripheral blood samples and tumor or nodule tissue samples from patients with malignant or benign thyroid disease.

This clone was detected ten times or more. No cognate antigen has been identified for it. Within one base of it there is no much larger clone, and no base qualities were kept. The receptor library was made with PCR. Sequencing took place on an Illumina HiSeq 4000. High-throughput sequencing was used to profile the TCR beta-chain CDR3 region of each patient. In the authors' own workflow: Drawing on CDR3 differences between clinicopathological groups, the researchers built a classifier meant to tell apart patients with distant-metastatic papillary thyroid cancer. The Shannon index was used to assess repertoire diversity, and the Morisita-Horn index was used to assess tumor-blood repertoire similarity. TCRdb passed the public sequencing reads through fastp at Q25 and MiXCR, retaining productive beta sequences. TCRdb, rather than the study authors, made the V and J calls. This sample is represented by 22,000 or so clones; around 9.9% of them were singletons. Under 30% of the sample is held by the ten biggest clonotypes.

The full study reports these points: In both blood and tumor samples, TCR beta diversity was reported to be significantly higher in malignant tumors than in benign nodules.

None of the patients had been given any treatment before thyroid surgery. Using T-cell receptor beta sequencing, the researchers looked back retrospectively at clinical samples from patients, gathered between the early 2010s and the late 2010s. The CDR3 runs 14 amino acids, cysteine and phenylalanine included. The read is trimmed to its CDR3 DNA, 42 bases read in frame from base 1. From V the trimming removes 6 bases and from J it removes 3 bases, while the gene matches leave 3 bases of the junction unaccounted for. The germline V gene supplies CDR1 ENHRY and CDR2 SYGVKD. Specimen: blood. The receptor was derived from a female donor with papillary thyroid cancer or a benign thyroid nodule (not recorded which). Some clones in this sample may be carry-over from other donors' samples. The sequence links TRBV10-3 to TRBJ2-7; 12 middle bases align to TRBD2. Here is the DNA: TGTGCCATCAGCCGGACTAGCGGGATCTACGAGCAGTACTTC. Its amino acids are CAISRTSGIYEQYF.